This record looks at one TCR beta chain sequence and its context. As originally analysed: Reference gene primer amplification yielded estimated nucleated cell counts. Profiling relied on immunoSEQ multiplex PCR, and the TCRdb table lists in-frame clones only, not all of them. V and J calls and clone size are as listed in that table; D and trimming were resolved from the DNA. Among a few hundred thousand clones listed, around 91% were seen once. The CDR3 covers 15 residues. From germline, CDR1 is SEHNR and CDR2 FQNEAQ (reference sequence). V lost 3 bases, J lost 3 bases, and 13 bases lay in between. The data are from a study of blood T cell repertoires in COVID-19. Study in general: Italy, Spain and the United States were the sources of the convalescent and acute COVID-19 samples.

The chain recombines TRBV7-9 with TRBJ2-3, with a possible D match to TRBD2 (6 bases). The material sequenced was peripheral blood. This clonotype was sampled from a middle-aged woman with COVID-19, enrolled during active disease. The CDR3 loop reads CASSFVGGSTDTQYF. The CDR3 nucleotides read TGTGCCAGCAGCTTCGTGGGGGGATCAACAGATACGCAGTATTTT.